The clone carrying this T cell receptor beta chain was seen ten or more times. What it recognizes is unknown. The sample comes from a study of T cells in Graves' hyperthyroidism and ophthalmopathy. Whole-study context: Specimen type is peripheral blood, collected at initial diagnosis prior to any treatment. Study results and caveats: Peripheral blood also featured most of the thyroid clonotypes expanded above 0.001.

V shed 2 bases and J shed 6 bases, with 16 bases lying between them. The CDR3 is made up of 15 amino acids. Germline V CDR1 and CDR2: SGHRS, YFSETQ. TCR beta CDR3 regions were amplified from RNA. The HTBI primer set was used in a first-round RT-PCR of the TCR CDR3. MiXCR, run by TCRdb on the multiplex PCR reads, gives a single entry per CDR3 protein. The table shows hundreds of thousands of distinct CDR3 sequences, with approximately 18% occurring only once. The rearrangement joins TRBV5-1 to TRBJ2-3, with D possibly being TRBD1 or TRBD2 (5 bases each). Sequenced material: blood. This TCR came from a woman between 45 and 65 years old with Graves' hyperthyroidism that later progressed to Graves' ophthalmopathy. The CDR3 coding sequence is TGCGCCAGCAGCTTTTCGGGACCCACATGGGATACGCAGTATTTT. Protein sequence: CASSFSGPTWDTQYF.